A selection of T cell receptor beta chains follows, all from one sample in a study of T cell responses to AZD1222 COVID-19 vaccine. Profiling relied on immunoSEQ multiplex PCR, and the TCRdb table lists in-frame clones only, not all of them. In the table there are around 130,000 clones, over 75% of which are singletons. The material was peripheral blood, obtained on day 0 of AZD1222 vaccination. These receptors were collected from an adult in good health. Both conserved end residues are part of each CDR3. The D gene is left open where the match is weak. Only some rows state a clone size, as once, few, many or a class for expanded clones.

CASSRSGSNQPQHF	TGTGCCAGCAGCCGATCCGGGAGCAATCAGCCCCAGCATTTT	TRBJ1-5	TRBV9	.	.
CASSLATAGGPTDTQYF	TGTGCCAGCAGCTTAGCGACTGCGGGGGGGCCGACAGATACGCAGTATTTT	TRBJ2-3	TRBV7-2	.	TRBD2
CASSPRQGTISGNTIYF	TGTGCCAGCAGCCCGAGACAGGGAACTATCTCTGGAAACACCATATATTTT	TRBJ1-3	TRBV7-8	.	TRBD1
CASSPTEPNTEAFF	TGTGCCAGCAGCCCCACAGAGCCGAACACTGAAGCTTTCTTT	TRBJ1-1	TRBV11-2	once	.
CAIRGQLSSYNEQFF	TGTGCCATCAGGGGACAGTTAAGCTCCTACAATGAGCAGTTCTTC	TRBJ2-1	TRBV10-3	.	TRBD1
CASSPRTAGEETQYF	TGTGCCAGCTCACCCCGGACGGCCGGGGAAGAGACCCAGTACTTC	TRBJ2-5	TRBV18	.	.
CASSSGTSGGQETQYF	TGTGCCAGCAGCTCGGGGACTAGCGGGGGGCAAGAGACCCAGTACTTC	TRBJ2-5	TRBV9	.	TRBD2
CASSRPYRGRSYNEQFF	TGTGCCAGCAGCCGCCCGTACCGGGGTCGTTCCTACAATGAGCAGTTCTTC	TRBJ2-1	TRBV7-2	few	.
CASSEPGQGSFGYTF	TGTGCCAGCAGTGAACCGGGACAGGGAAGCTTTGGCTACACCTTC	TRBJ1-2	TRBV6-1	.	TRBD1
CASSSRTVSYEQYF	TGTGCCAGCAGCAGTAGGACAGTCTCCTACGAGCAGTACTTC	TRBJ2-7	TRBV6-5	.	.
CAIDGGVNTEAFF	TGTGCCATCGATGGAGGGGTGAACACTGAAGCTTTCTTT	TRBJ1-1	TRBV10-3	once	.
CAWNKPRPNPYIAARNTGELFF	TGTGCCTGGAATAAACCTCGGCCTAATCCCTATATAGCGGCGAGGAACACCGGGGAGCTGTTTTTT	TRBJ2-2	TRBV30	.	.
CASSSPADGQAPNEQFF	TGTGCCAGCAGTTCGCCGGCCGACGGACAGGCCCCCAATGAGCAGTTCTTC	TRBJ2-1	TRBV28	.	TRBD1
CAWMGQDFYGYTF	TGTGCCTGGATGGGACAGGACTTCTATGGCTACACCTTC	TRBJ1-2	TRBV30	.	TRBD1
CASSIGINYEQYF	TGTGCCAGCAGCATCGGGATTAACTACGAGCAGTACTTC	TRBJ2-7	TRBV7-2	.	.
CASSLSGGRAWGTGELFF	TGTGCCAGCAGCTTAAGCGGCGGGAGGGCTTGGGGCACCGGGGAGCTGTTTTTT	TRBJ2-2	TRBV7-9	.	TRBD2
CASSPDRLYEQYF	TGTGCCAGCAGCCCGGACAGACTCTACGAGCAGTACTTC	TRBJ2-7	TRBV7-2	once	.
CASSRDSYGYTF	TGCGCCAGCAGCAGAGACAGTTATGGCTACACCTTC	TRBJ1-2	TRBV5-1	.	.
CASSLNPSSYNEQFF	TGTGCCAGCAGCTTAAACCCGAGCTCCTACAATGAGCAGTTCTTC	TRBJ2-1	TRBV7-3	.	.
CASSPSRSSNTEAFF	TGTGCCAGCAGCCCGAGTAGGTCCTCGAACACTGAAGCTTTCTTT	TRBJ1-1	TRBV9	.	.
CASSKDRYYYEQYF	TGTGCCAGCAGCAAAGACAGGTACTACTACGAGCAGTACTTC	TRBJ2-7	TRBV21-1	.	.
CATSDYGQGLSPRGYTF	TGTGCCACCAGTGACTATGGACAGGGATTGTCTCCGCGAGGCTACACCTTC	TRBJ1-2	TRBV24-1	once	TRBD1
CASSPRRGESYEQYF	TGTGCCAGCAGCCCGCGTAGGGGGGAGAGCTACGAGCAGTACTTC	TRBJ2-7	TRBV6-5	.	.
CASSLTGSNNSPLHF	TGTGCCAGCAGCTTGACAGGGTCAAACAATTCACCCCTCCACTTT	TRBJ1-6	TRBV11-3	.	TRBD1
CASGTRGQGSYGYTF	TGTGCCAGCGGGACCCGGGGACAGGGGAGCTATGGCTACACCTTC	TRBJ1-2	TRBV27	.	TRBD1
CAWSLQGLNQPQHF	TGTGCCTGGAGTTTACAAGGGCTCAATCAGCCCCAGCATTTT	TRBJ1-5	TRBV30	.	.
CASNANDAGYTF	TGTGCCAGCAATGCGAACGACGCGGGCTACACCTTC	TRBJ1-2	TRBV6-5	.	.
CATRGQNTNTGELFF	TGTGCCACCAGGGGACAGAACACGAACACCGGGGAGCTGTTTTTT	TRBJ2-2	TRBV24-1	.	TRBD1
CASSQATGLNSEAFF	TGTGCCAGCTCACAGGCGACAGGGTTGAACAGTGAAGCTTTCTTT	TRBJ1-1	TRBV18	.	TRBD1
CASSLGVAMNTEAFF	TGTGCCAGCAGCTTAGGCGTAGCCATGAACACTGAAGCTTTCTTT	TRBJ1-1	TRBV7-2	.	.
CASSLSGTSTDTQYF	TGTGCCAGCAGCTTATCGGGGACTAGCACAGATACGCAGTATTTT	TRBJ2-3	TRBV7-2	.	.
CASSQAGLKTPRYEQYF	TGCGCCAGCAGCCAGGCCGGACTGAAGACACCCCGCTACGAGCAGTACTTC	TRBJ2-7	TRBV4-1	.	.
CASSPRTSQYTDTQYF	TGTGCCAGCAGCCCCCGGACTAGCCAATACACAGATACGCAGTATTTT	TRBJ2-3	TRBV9	.	TRBD2
CASRRGGRNQPQHF	TGTGCCAGCAGACGCGGGGGTCGCAATCAGCCCCAGCATTTT	TRBJ1-5	TRBV28	.	.
CASSPQDRGTEAFF	TGTGCCAGCTCACCGCAGGACAGGGGGACTGAAGCTTTCTTT	TRBJ1-1	TRBV18	once	TRBD1
CASSVAGGEGDTQYF	TGTGCCAGCAGCGTAGCCGGGGGCGAGGGAGATACGCAGTATTTT	TRBJ2-3	TRBV9	.	.
CASSNQGGTEAFF	TGTGCCAGTAGTAATCAGGGCGGGACTGAAGCTTTCTTT	TRBJ1-1	TRBV19	few	.
CASSLGRDGNTIYF	TGTGCCAGCAGCTTAGGGAGGGACGGAAACACCATATATTTT	TRBJ1-3	TRBV7-9	.	.
CASSLGKGGQPQHF	TGCGCCAGCAGCTTGGGGAAGGGGGGACAGCCCCAGCATTTT	TRBJ1-5	TRBV5-1	.	.
CSVERGAPTDTQYF	TGCAGCGTTGAACGGGGGGCTCCCACAGATACGCAGTATTTT	TRBJ2-3	TRBV29-1	.	.
CASRFTDREDTQYF	TGTGCCAGTAGATTTACGGACAGGGAAGATACGCAGTATTTT	TRBJ2-3	TRBV19	once	TRBD1
CASQRQESTDTQYF	TGTGCCAGCCAAAGACAGGAGAGCACAGATACGCAGTATTTT	TRBJ2-3	TRBV5-4	.	.
CSASDGLTNTQYF	TGCAGTGCTAGTGATGGGCTCACAAATACGCAGTATTTT	TRBJ2-3	TRBV20-1	.	.
CASSSSGGDYNEQFF	TGTGCCAGCAGTTCTAGCGGGGGGGATTACAATGAGCAGTTCTTC	TRBJ2-1	TRBV6-4	.	TRBD2
CSASAGGAGAREQYF	TGCAGTGCTAGTGCGGGAGGGGCGGGGGCGCGGGAGCAGTACTTC	TRBJ2-7	TRBV20-1	.	TRBD2
CASSTDSGANVLTF	TGTGCCAGTAGTACCGACTCTGGGGCCAACGTCCTGACTTTC	TRBJ2-6	TRBV19	.	.
CASSLHRLEGYEQYF	TGTGCCAGCAGCTTACACAGATTGGAGGGCTACGAGCAGTACTTC	TRBJ2-7	TRBV7-2	.	.
CASSWGAGNNQPQHF	TGTGCCAGTAGTTGGGGGGCGGGGAACAATCAGCCCCAGCATTTT	TRBJ1-5	TRBV19	.	.
CASSQEEGNPYEQYF	TGCGCCAGCAGCCAAGAGGAGGGAAACCCCTACGAGCAGTACTTC	TRBJ2-7	TRBV4-1	few	.
CASSLDFAAGGPIEQYF	TGTGCCAGCAGCTTAGATTTTGCAGCGGGAGGCCCCATCGAGCAGTACTTC	TRBJ2-7	TRBV11-3	few	TRBD2
CASTLGLAEPYEQYF	TGTGCCAGCACCCTGGGACTAGCGGAGCCCTACGAGCAGTACTTC	TRBJ2-7	TRBV6-6	.	TRBD2
CASSELGDWVEKLFF	TGTGCCAGCAGTGAATTAGGCGACTGGGTGGAAAAACTGTTTTTT	TRBJ1-4	TRBV6-1	.	.
CATSRDRPGTDTQYF	TGTGCCACCAGCAGAGATAGGCCGGGCACAGATACGCAGTATTTT	TRBJ2-3	TRBV15	.	.
CSVEPGTGKQGEQYF	TGCAGCGTTGAACCGGGGACAGGGAAACAGGGCGAGCAGTACTTC	TRBJ2-7	TRBV29-1	.	TRBD1
CASSVGQDYGYTF	TGTGCCAGCAGCGTAGGTCAGGACTATGGCTACACCTTC	TRBJ1-2	TRBV9	.	.